Below, 4 T cell receptor beta chains from the same sample are listed, as sequenced in a study of cytomegalovirus exposure and HLA in healthy donors. Some clones are missing from TCRdb's copy, which holds only in-frame ones; the method was immunoSEQ multiplex PCR. The sample carries more than 95,000 clones, around 95% recorded once. Sample: PBMCs. These receptors originate from a man aged 18 to 29 in good health and CMV-seronegative.

This chain joins TRBV4-3 and TRBJ2-7; 9 positions agree with TRBD2. The CDR3 is 15 residues long. CDR1 is LGHNA and CDR2 is YSLEER in the germline V gene. The junction had 7 bases not matched to a gene; V was cut back by 2 bases and J by 5 bases. The CDR3 protein is CASSQNAGGRDEQYF. The DNA for the CDR3 is TGCGCCAGCAGCCAAAACGCGGGAGGGCGTGACGAGCAGTACTTC.

V gene TRBV27 combines with J gene TRBJ2-3; TRBD2 matches 8 bases. The V gene end was trimmed by 6 bases and the J gene end by 0 bases; junction bases not matched to a gene: 5. Germline CDR1 reads MNHEY; CDR2 reads SMNVEV (reference sequence). This CDR3 is built from 15 residues. CDR3 sequence (DNA): TGTGCCAGCAGCGGACTAGCTGGTAGCACAGATACGCAGTATTTT. Its translation: CASSGLAGSTDTQYF.

The chain combines TRBV19 with TRBJ2-1, with 8 bases aligning to TRBD2. This CDR3 region has 16 residues. V dropped 1 base and J dropped 0; count of bases not matched to a gene: 2. The germline gives CDR1 LNHDA, CDR2 SQIVND (reference sequence). For the CDR3, the DNA is TGTGCCAGTAGTATAGTGGCGGGAGGCTCCTACAATGAGCAGTTCTTC. It codes for CASSIVAGGSYNEQFF.

J is TRBJ1-3 and V is TRBV9; a possible D gene is TRBD1 (5 bases). V lost 3 bases and J lost 0, with 13 bases in between. The germline CDR1 and CDR2 sequences are SGDLS and YYNGEE. The CDR3 loop spans 16 amino acids. The CDR3 sequence is CASSEGQGFSGNTIYF. DNA of the CDR3: TGTGCCAGCAGCGAGGGCCAGGGCTTCTCTGGAAACACCATATATTTT. Drawing the rest from reference TRBV9 and TRBJ1-3, the complete variable domain is DSGVTQTPKHLITATGQRVTLRCSPRSGDLSVYWYQQSLDQGLQFLIQYYNGEERAKGNILERFSAQQFPDLHSELNLSSLELGDSALYFCASSEGQGFSGNTIYFGEGSWLTVV.